This T cell receptor (beta chain) was documented in a study of T cell responses to AZD1222 COVID-19 vaccine. The V gene's germline CDR1 is KGHSH and CDR2 LQKENI. The V segment lost 3 bases and the J segment 7 bases; nucleotides outside the gene matches: 7. The CDR3 extends over 15 amino acids. The data were produced by immunoSEQ multiplex PCR, yet TCRdb's version contains in-frame clones alone and is incomplete. Found here are 200,000 or so clones, about 87% of them singletons; the top ten hold roughly 6%. Sequenced here: peripheral blood, sampled on day 0 of AZD1222 vaccination. This receptor was taken from an adult in good health. V usage is TRBV18 and J usage is TRBJ2-2; TRBD1 agrees at 8 bases. The DNA of the CDR3 is TGTGCCAGCTCACCCAACAGGGGGAAGAACGGGGAGCTGTTTTTT. Protein product: CASSPNRGKNGELFF.